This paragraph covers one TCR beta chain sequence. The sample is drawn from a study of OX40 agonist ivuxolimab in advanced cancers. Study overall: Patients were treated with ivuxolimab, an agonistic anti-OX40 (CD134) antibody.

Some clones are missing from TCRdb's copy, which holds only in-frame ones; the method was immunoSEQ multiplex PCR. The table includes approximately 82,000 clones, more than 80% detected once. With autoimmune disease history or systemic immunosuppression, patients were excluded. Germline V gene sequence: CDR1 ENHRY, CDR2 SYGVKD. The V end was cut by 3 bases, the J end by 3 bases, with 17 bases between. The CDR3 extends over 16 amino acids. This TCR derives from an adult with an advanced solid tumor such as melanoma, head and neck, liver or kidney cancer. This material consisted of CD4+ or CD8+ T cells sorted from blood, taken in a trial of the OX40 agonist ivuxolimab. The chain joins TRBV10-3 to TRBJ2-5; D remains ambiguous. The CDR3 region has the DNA TGTGCCATCAGTGAAGGGCGAGGTAATGGGAAAGAGACCCAGTACTTC. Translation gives CAISEGRGNGKETQYF.